This T cell receptor beta chain derives from a study of CD8+ T cells in alopecia areata. General study findings and limits: Higher clonality than in normal scalp was seen in lesional scalp, especially alopecia totalis/universalis. In patients, TCRs were shared less clearly than in mice, and HLA may possibly be involved.

Indicated treatment: oral pan-JAK inhibitor, 5-10 mg twice daily. PBMCs yielded sorted CD4+ and CD8+ T cells. The germline V gene encodes CDR1 SQVTM and CDR2 ANQGSEA. The length of the CDR3 is 14 residues. V was clipped by 3 bases and J by 1 base, with 12 bases between them. Once RNA had been extracted, it was reverse transcribed into cDNA to act as the sequencing template. Sequencing used immunoSEQ multiplex PCR; TCRdb keeps in-frame clones, though not all of them. Altogether about 150,000 clones are present, roughly 65% being singletons, with the ten largest covering roughly 0.91%. As regards this clone: Its antigen is not known.

The specimen comprised CD4+ T cells sorted from blood, sampled at week 4, from a patient treated with tofacitinib. V and J are TRBV29-1 and TRBJ1-1; D may be TRBD1 (6 bases). The source of this sequence is a human donor with alopecia areata. Here the CDR3 DNA reads TGCAGCGTTGAGGGACGACAGGCGAACACTGAAGCTTTCTTT. As protein: CSVEGRQANTEAFF.